These T cell receptor beta chains were read from a single sample in a study of molecular identifiers for immune sequencing clone quantification. TCRdb used MiXCR to reprocess the PCR reads, holding one entry per CDR3 protein. The data hold about 510,000 distinct CDR3 sequences, with 25% observed a single time. The sequenced material came from naive CD8+ T cells from blood, with Jurkat cell RNA spiked in. The receptors derive from a human donor in good health. Some libraries in this study had Jurkat cell RNA spiked in. The CDR3 runs from the conserved cysteine through the conserved F or W. A D gene is named only where the DNA matches it firmly. The size of a clone is reported for some rows only, either as once, few or many, or as a class for expanded clones.

j_call | clone_size | v_call | d_call | cdr3_aa | cdr3_nt
TRBJ1-1 | few | TRBV27 | TRBD1 | CASSRGTGSTEAFF | TGTGCCAGCAGTCGTGGGACAGGGAGCACTGAAGCTTTCTTT
TRBJ1-5 | NA | TRBV4-1 | NA | CASSQALREGSQPQHF | TGCGCCAGCAGCCAAGCCCTTCGGGAGGGGAGTCAGCCCCAGCATTTT
TRBJ1-1 | once | TRBV28 | TRBD1 | CASSLAAGGEVEAFF | TGTGCCAGCAGTCTAGCGGCAGGGGGCGAAGTTGAAGCTTTCTTT
TRBJ2-7 | NA | TRBV6-6 | TRBD1 | CAGSPDRGLYEQYF | TGTGCCGGCAGCCCCGACAGGGGGCTGTACGAGCAGTACTTC
TRBJ2-7 | few | TRBV24-1 | NA | CATSDSSLSYEQYF | TGTGCCACCAGTGATTCATCACTCAGCTACGAGCAGTACTTC
TRBJ1-1 | once | TRBV29-1 | NA | CRGEWGDTEAFF | TGCCGCGGGGAATGGGGGGACACTGAAGCTTTCTTT
TRBJ1-3 | few | TRBV5-4 | NA | CASSWGLSSGNTIYF | TGTGCCAGCAGCTGGGGGCTATCCTCTGGAAACACCATATATTTT
TRBJ1-5 | many | TRBV6-1 | NA | CASSDTRGGYQPQHF | TGTGCCAGCAGTGACACCCGAGGAGGATATCAGCCCCAGCATTTT
TRBJ2-3 | NA | TRBV11-2 | NA | CASSFAGRPFTDTQYF | TGTGCCAGCAGCTTTGCTGGCAGACCCTTCACAGATACGCAGTATTTT
TRBJ2-3 | many | TRBV29-1 | NA | CSVEGSSSPTDTQYF | TGCAGCGTTGAAGGGTCGAGTAGCCCCACAGATACGCAGTATTTT
TRBJ1-1 | many | TRBV7-9 | TRBD1 | CASSLRQGQNTEAFF | TGTGCCAGCAGCTTGAGACAGGGACAGAACACTGAAGCTTTCTTT
TRBJ2-2 | NA | TRBV12-3/TRBV12-4 | NA | CASSFTLNTGELFF | TGTGCCAGCAGTTTCACCCTAAACACCGGGGAGCTGTTTTTT
TRBJ2-5 | NA | TRBV4-3 | TRBD2 | CASSQDVSGGAGGETQYF | TGCGCCAGCAGCCAAGATGTTAGCGGGGGGGCAGGTGGAGAGACCCAGTACTTC
TRBJ2-7 | NA | TRBV27 | NA | CASSPDYLYEQYF | TGTGCCAGCAGTCCGGACTACCTCTACGAGCAGTACTTC
TRBJ1-5 | once | TRBV7-9 | NA | CASSLVPLGQYPSNQPQHF | TGTGCCAGCAGCTTAGTCCCTCTCGGACAGTACCCTAGCAATCAGCCCCAGCATTTT
TRBJ2-7 | NA | TRBV4-3 | NA | CASSQDLGGAGCEQYF | TGCGCCAGCAGCCAGGACCTGGGGGGCGCCGGCTGCGAGCAGTACTTC
TRBJ2-2 | NA | TRBV6-2/TRBV6-3 | NA | CASSDRPRTTNTGELFF | TGTGCCAGCAGTGACCGTCCTCGGACAACGAACACCGGGGAGCTGTTTTTT
TRBJ1-4 | many | TRBV5-6 | NA | CASSLLLDPEKLFF | TGTGCCAGCAGCTTGCTCCTGGATCCTGAAAAACTGTTTTTT
TRBJ2-7 | NA | TRBV12-3/TRBV12-4 | TRBD2 | CASSPWSGGVREQYF | TGTGCCAGCAGCCCCTGGAGCGGGGGGGTCAGGGAGCAGTACTTC
TRBJ2-7 | many | TRBV6-5 | TRBD1 | CASRVGQGATRWEQYF | TGTGCCAGCAGGGTCGGACAGGGGGCAACCCGTTGGGAGCAGTACTTC
TRBJ2-3 | many | TRBV20-1 | NA | CSARDIGLATSLADTQYF | TGCAGTGCTAGAGATATAGGGCTAGCGACCTCCCTAGCAGATACGCAGTATTTT
TRBJ2-7 | few | TRBV5-3 | NA | CASSASGSSGEQYF | TGTGCCAGCAGCGCATCCGGGTCGTCGGGCGAGCAGTACTTC
TRBJ2-7 | many | TRBV28 | TRBD2 | CASSSSGLAYEQYF | TGTGCCAGCAGTTCGAGCGGACTAGCCTACGAGCAGTACTTC
TRBJ1-5 | NA | TRBV28 | NA | CSSSPGENWNQPQHF | TGTTCCAGCAGCCCCGGTGAGAATTGGAATCAGCCCCAGCATTTT
TRBJ2-3 | few | TRBV7-9 | TRBD1 | CASSFGQGGMGTDTQYF | TGTGCCAGTAGCTTTGGACAGGGGGGAATGGGCACAGATACGCAGTATTTT
TRBJ2-1 | few | TRBV7-2 | TRBD2 | CASSPRLAGGLYNEQFF | TGTGCCAGCAGCCCCCGACTAGCGGGGGGGCTCTACAATGAGCAGTTCTTC
TRBJ1-2 | NA | TRBV6-2/TRBV6-3 | NA | CATSVIHGNYGYTF | TGTGCCACCTCAGTTATTCACGGCAACTATGGCTACACCTTC
TRBJ2-7 | NA | TRBV7-9 | NA | CASSPRLLAGEQYF | TGTGCCAGCAGCCCTCGTCTGTTGGCCGGCGAGCAGTACTTC
TRBJ1-5 | once | TRBV12-3/TRBV12-4 | TRBD1 | CASRETGSVNQPQHF | TGTGCCAGCAGAGAGACAGGGAGCGTAAATCAGCCCCAGCATTTT
TRBJ2-5 | many | TRBV11-2 | NA | CADSSLEETQYF | TGTGCCGACTCTAGTTTGGAAGAGACCCAGTACTTC
TRBJ2-3 | NA | TRBV7-9 | NA | CASSPYQGGEGDTQYF | TGTGCCAGCAGCCCCTATCAGGGGGGCGAGGGAGATACGCAGTATTTT
TRBJ2-5 | NA | TRBV12-3/TRBV12-4 | NA | CASSHLLQRETQYF | TGTGCCAGCAGCCACCTGTTACAGAGAGAGACCCAGTACTTC
TRBJ1-4 | NA | TRBV6-5 | NA | CASSYVVGDEKLFF | TGTGCCAGCAGTTACGTGGTGGGGGATGAAAAACTGTTTTTT
TRBJ2-7 | NA | TRBV19 | TRBD1 | CASSIERGHYEQYF | TGTGCCAGTAGTATAGAAAGGGGGCACTACGAGCAGTACTTC
TRBJ2-7 | many | TRBV7-9 | TRBD1 | CASSPAGTGGYEQYF | TGTGCCAGCAGCCCAGCGGGGACAGGGGGTTACGAGCAGTACTTC
TRBJ1-3 | NA | TRBV20-1 | NA | CSAQTGGPGNTIYF | TGCAGTGCCCAAACCGGGGGGCCCGGAAACACCATATATTTT
TRBJ2-3 | many | TRBV12-3/TRBV12-4 | NA | CASSYQTDTDTQYF | TGTGCCAGCAGTTACCAGACAGACACAGATACGCAGTATTTT
TRBJ1-5 | NA | TRBV27 | TRBD1 | CASSLGTGAQTQHF | TGTGCTAGCAGTTTAGGGACAGGAGCTCAGACCCAGCATTTT
TRBJ2-2 | NA | TRBV6-2/TRBV6-3 | NA | CASNTGPNTGELFF | TGTGCCAGCAACACGGGTCCGAACACCGGGGAGCTGTTTTTT
TRBJ1-5 | many | TRBV4-1 | TRBD1 | CASSQAGTVYQPQHF | TGCGCCAGCAGCCAAGCCGGGACAGTATATCAGCCCCAGCATTTT
TRBJ2-4 | once | TRBV4-1 | NA | CASSQARGSLVKNIQYF | TGCGCCAGCAGCCAAGCACGGGGGTCATTAGTCAAAAACATTCAGTACTTC
TRBJ1-2 | NA | TRBV6-2/TRBV6-3 | NA | CASSQTGSYGYTF | TGTGCCAGCAGTCAAACCGGCAGCTATGGCTACACCTTC